The sequence of this TCR beta chain was determined in a study of blood T cell repertoires in COVID-19. CDR1 and CDR2 (germline): SGHVS, FQNEAQ. This CDR3 comprises 13 residues. Trimming shortened V by 5 bases and J by 5 bases, and 12 bases separated the two germline ends. Per the authors' pipeline: Amplifying reference gene primers gave estimates of nucleated cell counts. The method was immunoSEQ multiplex PCR; TCRdb's version includes in-frame clones alone and lacks a portion of them. Clonal size and the V and J genes are those of that table, whereas D and trimming came from the DNA. This sample has around 310,000 clones; around 89% occur once, and the top ten carry roughly 4.1%.

V usage is TRBV7-8 and J usage is TRBJ1-1; D is possibly TRBD1 (6 bases). The source is a woman between 50 and 59 years old with active or convalescent COVID-19. The sequencing input was peripheral blood. CDR3 in DNA: TGTGCCAGCAGCCCCAGACAGGCAACTGAAGCTTTCTTT. Protein sequence: CASSPRQATEAFF.